This passage covers 5 T cell receptor beta chains from one sample sequenced in a study of a mutant IDH1 vaccine in newly diagnosed glioma. Sample time point: baseline, week 1 (first vaccination visit). Treatment here: pre-vaccination baseline after standard-of-care therapy. The repertoire was sequenced with immunoSEQ multiplex PCR; TCRdb's copy has only in-frame clones and lacks some. The repertoire holds around 18,000 clones, with about 95% as singletons. The sequences come from peripheral blood mononuclear cells (PBMCs), collected from a glioma patient treated with radiotherapy, temozolomide or both. These receptors all stem from a woman under 30 with glioma. Some clones in this sample may be carry-over from other donors' samples.

This sequence joins TRBV29-1 and TRBJ2-7; TRBD2 aligns across 12 bases. The trim removed 0 bases at V and 4 bases at J, leaving 10 bases unmatched. In germline, CDR1 is SQVTM, CDR2 ANQGSEA. The length of the CDR3 is 17 residues. The CDR3 loop is CSVEDPASGRADYEQYF. The CDR3 DNA sequence: TGCAGCGTTGAAGATCCGGCTAGCGGGAGGGCTGATTACGAGCAGTACTTC.

This clone appeared a single time. The chain employs TRBV25-1 and TRBJ2-2; 12 bases map to TRBD2. The junction had 6 bases not matched to a gene; V was cut back by 2 bases and J by 5 bases. Germline values: CDR1 MGHDK, CDR2 SYGVNS. The CDR3 sequence is 17 residues long. CDR3: CASSERLAGVWTGELFF. The CDR3 region has the DNA TGTGCCAGCAGTGAAAGACTAGCGGGAGTTTGGACCGGGGAGCTGTTTTTT.

This chain uses TRBV4-1 with TRBJ2-1; D is possibly TRBD2 (6 bases). Germline V gene data show CDR1 as MGHRA and CDR2 as YSYEKL. CDR3 size: 13 residues. The V end was cut by 4 bases, the J end by 6 bases, with 10 bases between. DNA of the CDR3: TGCGCCAGCAGCCTCCGGGACTTCAATGAGCAGTTCTTC. Its translation: CASSLRDFNEQFF.

The rearrangement links TRBV20-1 to TRBJ2-7; a possible D gene is TRBD1 (5 bases). Trimming stripped 0 bases from V and 6 bases from J, with 6 bases between. The CDR3 totals 11 residues. Germline V gene lookup returns CDR1 DFQATT and CDR2 SNEGSKA (reference sequence). The CDR3 loop is CSARDRVEQYF. CDR3 nucleotide sequence: TGCAGTGCTAGAGACAGGGTCGAGCAGTACTTC.

CDR3 protein: CASSSGQGEGNQPQHF. The DNA of the CDR3 is TGTGCCAGCAGCTCAGGACAGGGCGAAGGCAATCAGCCCCAGCATTTT. The rearrangement links TRBV5-5 to TRBJ1-5; 8 bases agree with TRBD1. CDR3 length equals 16 residues. J was trimmed by 2 bases and V by 3 bases; bases with no gene match: 7. Germline V gene data show CDR1 as SGHKS and CDR2 as YYEKEE (reference sequence).